The next 5 T cell receptor beta chains were all read from a single sample in a study of blood T cell repertoires in COVID-19. Sequenced by immunoSEQ multiplex PCR; TCRdb stores in-frame clones only, minus some. Of around 78,000 clones in the sample, 82% were seen once. Source material: peripheral blood. Source of these receptors: a human donor in a cohort sampled during active COVID-19.

This sequence joins TRBV29-1 and TRBJ2-7, with TRBD1 identical over 8 bases. CDR1 and CDR2 from the germline V gene are SQVTM and ANQGSEA. J gave up 6 bases and V 0 bases, and 7 bases lay outside the gene matches. This CDR3 is built from 14 residues. CDR3 nucleotide sequence: TGCAGCGTTGAAGAGGGTCAGGGGGCGGTCGAGCAGTACTTC. It encodes CSVEEGQGAVEQYF.

The chain links TRBV4-1 to TRBJ1-1; TRBD1 might be the D (5 bases). The CDR3 totals 13 residues. Deletions cut 2 bases from V and 8 bases from J, with 12 bases between. Germline-derived CDR1 and CDR2 are MGHRA and YSYEKL. The CDR3 sequence is CASSQNFREEAFF. CDR3 nucleotide sequence: TGCGCCAGCAGCCAAAACTTCAGGGAAGAAGCTTTCTTT.

The gene calls are TRBV12-2 and TRBJ1-4; TRBD1 is the table's D call, not checked against the DNA. TRBV12-2 is described as a pseudogene. The CDR3 contains 16 residues. The CDR3 loop is CASRSSRQGVNEKLFF. CDR3 DNA: TGTGCAAGTCGCTCCAGTCGACAGGGAGTTAATGAAAAACTGTTTTTT.

The chain combines TRBV7-9 with TRBJ1-5; tentatively, D is TRBD1 (6 bases). V dropped 5 bases and J dropped 4 bases, with 9 bases sitting between them. The germline gives CDR1 SEHNR, CDR2 FQNEAQ (reference sequence). CDR3 length: 13 residues. Written as DNA, the CDR3 is TGTGCCAGCAGCCCTACAGGGAATCAGCCCCAGCATTTT. This codes for CASSPTGNQPQHF.

This clone was recorded only once. The chain uses TRBV4-1 and TRBJ2-5, with 16 bases lining up with TRBD2. Germline CDR1 reads MGHRA; CDR2 reads YSYEKL. The CDR3 has 20 amino acids. V shed 6 bases and J 2 bases; nucleotides not matched to a gene: 15. The CDR3 here is CASSLIPGLAGGPRQETQYF. The CDR3 DNA reads as TGCGCCAGCAGTCTTATCCCGGGACTAGCGGGGGGGCCGAGGCAAGAGACCCAGTACTTC.